The next 21 T cell receptor beta chains were all read from a single sample in a study of shared T cell receptors in the human thymus. The table came from immunoSEQ multiplex PCR; TCRdb's copy has only in-frame clones and leaves some out. The sample yields hundreds of thousands of clones, roughly 90% seen once. Separately, the same data were catalogued under a study of human thymus T cells.

The sequencing input was thymocytes. These receptors came from a boy less than two years old with a congenital heart defect.

The chain has TRBV4-2 and TRBJ2-3, with 9 bases that match TRBD2. CDR1 and CDR2 (germline): LGHNA, YNFKEQ. There are 20 residues in the CDR3. V was pared by 1 base and J by 4 bases, with 18 bases of the junction left unmatched. This chain's CDR3 is CASSQAPGGRLAEGPDTQYF. DNA for the CDR3: TGTGCCAGCAGCCAAGCCCCAGGGGGGAGACTAGCGGAGGGACCAGATACGCAGTATTTT.

This clone was recorded once. This sequence joins TRBV6-6 and TRBJ2-1; TRBD2 matches at 13 bases. This CDR3 has 16 residues. V was clipped by 4 bases and J by 8 bases; unmatched bases: 8. Germline CDR1 is MNHNY and CDR2 is SVGAGI (reference sequence). CDR3 sequence reads: CASSSGLAGDDDEQFF. CDR3 in DNA: TGTGCCAGCAGTTCCGGACTAGCGGGAGACGACGATGAGCAGTTCTTC.

V is TRBV2 and J is TRBJ1-5; the D is unclear. From germline, CDR1 is SNHLY and CDR2 FYNNEI. The V end lost 9 bases, the J end lost 2 bases, and 14 bases lay between the germline ends. This CDR3 comprises 14 residues. Here the CDR3 DNA reads TGTGCCAGTGCGGGGAACAGCCGCAATCAGCCCCAGCATTTT. This encodes CASAGNSRNQPQHF.

J is TRBJ1-2 and V is TRBV7-9, with a tentative D call TRBD1 (5 bases). V gave up 5 bases and J gave up 5 bases, with 15 bases separating them. This CDR3 has 14 residues. Germline V gives CDR1 SEHNR, CDR2 FQNEAQ (reference sequence). CDR3 sequence (DNA): TGTGCCAGCAGCCACAAATGGGACTTGTATGGCTACACCTTC. Translation: CASSHKWDLYGYTF.

The chain is built from TRBV18 and TRBJ1-2; D might be TRBD1 (6 bases). V was trimmed by 5 bases and J by 4 bases, leaving 23 bases between them. This CDR3 has 17 residues. From germline, CDR1 is KGHSH and CDR2 LQKENI. This CDR3 reads CASSNPTGTMRGYGYTF. The CDR3 nucleotides are TGTGCCAGCTCAAATCCAACCGGGACAATGAGGGGCTATGGCTACACCTTC.

The J gene is TRBJ1-2, the V gene TRBV6-5, with D possibly being TRBD1 (5 bases). Germline CDR1 reads MNHEY; CDR2 reads SVGAGI. The CDR3 is made up of 15 amino acids. The V gene lost 2 bases and the J gene lost 0 bases, with 10 bases spanning the gap. Here the CDR3 DNA reads TGTGCCAGCAGTTACCTCAGGGTATCTAACTATGGCTACACCTTC. Amino acids: CASSYLRVSNYGYTF.

The rearrangement joins TRBV15 to TRBJ2-2, with 9 bases identical to TRBD1. In germline, CDR1 is LNHNV, CDR2 YYDKDF (reference sequence). V was clipped by 2 bases and J by 4 bases; unmatched bases: 5. The CDR3 has 16 residues. CDR3 loop: CATSRPQGAGTGELFF. In DNA, the CDR3 is TGTGCCACCAGCAGACCACAGGGGGCTGGCACCGGGGAGCTGTTTTTT.

The chain employs TRBV7-9 and TRBJ2-1; TRBD2 agrees at 10 bases. V was clipped by 5 bases and J by 5 bases; unmatched bases: 6. CDR3 length: 15 amino acids. Germline V gene data show CDR1 as SEHNR and CDR2 as FQNEAQ (reference sequence). This CDR3 reads CASSLLAGGNNEQFF. The DNA for the CDR3 is TGTGCCAGCAGCCTCTTAGCGGGAGGAAACAATGAGCAGTTCTTC.

V gene TRBV4-3 combines with J gene TRBJ2-5; 12 positions match TRBD2. Germline trimming cut 3 bases from V and 0 bases from J; bases unmatched to any gene: 14. CDR1 is LGHNA, CDR2 YSLEER, per germline. CDR3 length: 20 residues. CDR3 bases: TGCGCCAGCAGCCAGGTTCTTTCCTGGACTAGCGGGATGAACCAAGAGACCCAGTACTTC. Protein sequence: CASSQVLSWTSGMNQETQYF.

The CDR3 sequence: CASSSGRQGWTEAFF. The CDR3 nucleotides read TGTGCCAGCAGCTCCGGTCGACAGGGGTGGACTGAAGCTTTCTTT. The V call is TRBV9, the J call TRBJ1-1; 8 positions agree with TRBD1. Germline CDR1 is SGDLS and CDR2 is YYNGEE. J was trimmed by 5 bases and V by 4 bases; bases with no gene match: 10. The length of the CDR3 is 15 residues.

This chain joins TRBV19 and TRBJ1-5; the D gene is possibly TRBD1 (6 bases). Germline values: CDR1 LNHDA, CDR2 SQIVND (reference sequence). The length of the CDR3 is 16 residues. V lost 0 bases to trimming and J lost 8 bases, with 17 bases between them. CDR3 sequence: CASSIDVRGARKPQHF. The CDR3 DNA follows: TGTGCCAGTAGTATAGATGTTCGGGGGGCCAGGAAGCCCCAGCATTTT. The full variable domain, its missing parts supplied by reference TRBV19 and TRBJ1-5, is DGGITQSPKYLFRKEGQNVTLSCEQNLNHDAMYWYRQDPGQGLRLIYYSQIVNDFQKGDIAEGYSVSREKKESFPLTVTSAQKNPTAFYLCASSIDVRGARKPQHFGDGTRLSIL.

This chain connects TRBV19 to TRBJ1-1, with TRBD1 matching over 9 bases. The CDR3 length is 13 residues. Unmatched junction bases numbered 3, after V lost 9 bases and J lost 1 base. Per the germline V gene, CDR1 is LNHDA and CDR2 is SQIVND (reference sequence). CDR3 amino acids: CASHRGPNTEAFF. CDR3 nucleotide sequence: TGTGCCAGCCACAGGGGGCCGAACACTGAAGCTTTCTTT.

This clone was observed a single time. The genes are TRBV4-3 and TRBJ2-7; TRBD2 matches at 14 bases. Per the germline V gene, CDR1 is LGHNA and CDR2 is YSLEER. The CDR3 consists of 18 residues. Trimming removed 0 bases from V and 1 base from J; junction bases left unmatched: 5. CDR3 nucleotides: TGCGCCAGCAGCCAAGATCGGACTAGCGGGAGGAATTCCTACGAGCAGTACTTC. It is translated as CASSQDRTSGRNSYEQYF.

The CDR3 bases are TGTGCCAGCAGTTACGAGGCGAGCTCCTACAATGAGCAGTTCTTC. This gives the protein CASSYEASSYNEQFF. The rearrangement links TRBV6-5 to TRBJ2-1, with D unclear. This CDR3 is built from 15 residues. Per the germline V gene, CDR1 is MNHEY and CDR2 is SVGAGI. V was pared by 2 bases and J by 0 bases, with 8 bases between.

The chain carries TRBV4-3 and TRBJ1-5, with D uncertain. The CDR3 loop spans 16 amino acids. Trimming stripped 1 base from V and 0 bases from J, with 10 bases between. In germline, CDR1 is LGHNA, CDR2 YSLEER. The DNA of the CDR3 is TGCGCCAGCAGCCAAGGGGCAGGTTATAGCAATCAGCCCCAGCATTTT. Its protein is CASSQGAGYSNQPQHF.

This chain uses TRBV30 with TRBJ1-2; 8 nucleotides line up with TRBD1. This CDR3 has 15 amino acids. J was trimmed by 4 bases and V by 0 bases; bases with no gene match: 7. Germline V gene sequence: CDR1 GTSNPN, CDR2 SVGIG (reference sequence). Here the CDR3 DNA reads TGTGCCTGGAGTGTAAGGCCGGGACAGGCCTATGGCTACACCTTC. Protein: CAWSVRPGQAYGYTF. Combining the CDR3 with reference TRBV30 and TRBJ1-2 gives the whole variable domain SQTIHQWPATLVQPVGSPLSLECTVEGTSNPNLYWYRQAAGRGLQLLFYSVGIGQISSEVPQNLSASRPQDRQFILSSKKLLLSDSGFYLCAWSVRPGQAYGYTFGSGTRLTVV.

V and J are TRBV6-1 and TRBJ2-5; 9 positions agree with TRBD1. J gave up 5 bases and V 2 bases, and 6 bases lay outside the gene matches. Germline CDR1 reads MNHNS; CDR2 reads SASEGT. The CDR3 extends over 15 amino acids. The DNA for the CDR3 is TGTGCCAGCAGTGAACTCGGGACAGGGAGGGAGACCCAGTACTTC. It encodes CASSELGTGRETQYF.

CDR3 protein: CASSILAGVKTGELFF. The CDR3 DNA is TGTGCCAGCTCCATACTAGCGGGAGTGAAAACCGGGGAGCTGTTTTTT. The genes are TRBV18 and TRBJ2-2; 11 positions agree with TRBD2. Germline CDR1 reads KGHSH; CDR2 reads LQKENI. Losses at the gene ends were 6 bases for V and 5 bases for J; bases not matched to a gene: 8. The CDR3 sequence is 16 residues long.

This rearrangement joins TRBV28 to TRBJ1-4, with TRBD1 matching 7 bases. The CDR3 has 15 amino acids. Trimming took 2 bases from V and 1 from J; bases not matched to a gene: 1. Germline values: CDR1 MDHEN, CDR2 SYDVKM. CDR3 protein: CASSLAGGTNEKLFF. The CDR3 DNA follows: TGTGCCAGCAGTTTAGCAGGGGGAACTAATGAAAAACTGTTTTTT.

The chain joins TRBV19 to TRBJ2-7, with no clear D. This CDR3 is 14 amino acids long. CDR1 and CDR2 (germline): LNHDA, SQIVND (reference sequence). The ends were cut back, 2 bases at V and 3 bases at J, with 11 bases in the middle. CDR3 in amino acids: CASSISVQIYEQYF. In DNA, the CDR3 is TGTGCCAGTAGTATATCGGTACAGATCTACGAGCAGTACTTC.

The V call is TRBV28, the J call TRBJ2-2; TRBD1 aligns across 7 bases. The germline gives CDR1 MDHEN, CDR2 SYDVKM. The trim removed 5 bases at V and 0 bases at J, leaving 3 bases unmatched. The CDR3 has 15 amino acids. The CDR3 DNA follows: TGTGCCAGCAGTCCGGGGACAGCGAACACCGGGGAGCTGTTTTTT. It yields the protein CASSPGTANTGELFF.